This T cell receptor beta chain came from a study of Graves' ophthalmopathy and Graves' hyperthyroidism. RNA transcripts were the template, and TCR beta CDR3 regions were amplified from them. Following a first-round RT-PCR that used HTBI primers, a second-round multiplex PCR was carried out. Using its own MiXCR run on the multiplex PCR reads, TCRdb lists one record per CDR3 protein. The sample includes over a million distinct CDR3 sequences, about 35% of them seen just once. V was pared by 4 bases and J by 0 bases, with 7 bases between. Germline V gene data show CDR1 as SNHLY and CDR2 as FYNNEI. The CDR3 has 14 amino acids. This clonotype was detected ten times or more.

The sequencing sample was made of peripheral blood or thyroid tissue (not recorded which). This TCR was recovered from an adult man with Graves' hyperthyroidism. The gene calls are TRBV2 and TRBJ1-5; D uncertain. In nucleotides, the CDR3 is TGTGCCAGCAGTGTGGCAGATAGCAATCAGCCCCAGCATTTT. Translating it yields CASSVADSNQPQHF.